The rows below give T cell receptor beta chains drawn from one sample of a study of blood T cell repertoires in COVID-19. Profiled with immunoSEQ multiplex PCR; TCRdb holds only in-frame clones, not every one. Altogether tens of thousands of clones are present, around 90% being singletons, with the ten largest covering roughly 5%. The source material was peripheral blood. The receptors originated from a man in his sixties with COVID-19, enrolled during active disease. Each CDR3 is given with its conserved first and last residue. Each record gives: V gene, clone size, D gene, J gene, CDR3 protein, CDR3 DNA. D genes are given only for firm matches. Only some rows state a clone size, as once, few, many or a class for expanded clones.

V gene: TRBV11-2
clone size: NA
D gene: TRBD2
J gene: TRBJ2-5
CDR3 protein: CASRRGAETQYF
CDR3 DNA: TGTGCCAGCAGGCGGGGGGCTGAGACCCAGTACTTC

V gene: TRBV28
clone size: NA
D gene: NA
J gene: TRBJ2-1
CDR3 protein: CASRLHGSTNNEQFF
CDR3 DNA: TGTGCCTCCCGCCTCCATGGGAGTACGAACAATGAGCAGTTCTTC

V gene: TRBV19
clone size: NA
D gene: TRBD1
J gene: TRBJ1-6
CDR3 protein: CASRGQGGSPLHF
CDR3 DNA: TGTGCCAGCCGGGGACAGGGAGGATCACCCCTCCACTTT

V gene: TRBV13
clone size: once
D gene: NA
J gene: TRBJ2-7
CDR3 protein: CASSLGRGRYEQYF
CDR3 DNA: TGTGCCAGCAGCTTAGGCAGGGGGAGGTACGAGCAGTACTTC

V gene: TRBV7-2
clone size: NA
D gene: TRBD1
J gene: TRBJ1-2
CDR3 protein: CASSFTGDGYTF
CDR3 DNA: TGTGCCAGCAGCTTCACAGGGGATGGCTACACCTTC

V gene: TRBV6-5
clone size: NA
D gene: NA
J gene: TRBJ1-5
CDR3 protein: CASSYLGQPQHF
CDR3 DNA: TGTGCCAGCAGTTATCTAGGACAGCCCCAGCATTTT

V gene: TRBV19
clone size: NA
D gene: NA
J gene: TRBJ2-7
CDR3 protein: CASSRGNQGEQYF
CDR3 DNA: TGTGCCAGTAGTCGGGGGAATCAGGGCGAGCAGTACTTC

V gene: TRBV11-3
clone size: NA
D gene: NA
J gene: TRBJ2-7
CDR3 protein: CASSFISDAWRHEQYF
CDR3 DNA: TGTGCCAGCAGTTTTATATCGGACGCCTGGAGGCACGAGCAGTACTTC

V gene: TRBV19
clone size: NA
D gene: TRBD2
J gene: TRBJ2-3
CDR3 protein: CASSRRVGIAGGKTDTQYF
CDR3 DNA: TGTGCCAGTAGCCGCAGAGTCGGGATAGCGGGAGGCAAAACAGATACGCAGTATTTT

V gene: TRBV2
clone size: NA
D gene: NA
J gene: TRBJ2-2
CDR3 protein: CASSEFGRPYGELFF
CDR3 DNA: TGTGCCAGCAGTGAATTTGGCAGGCCGTACGGGGAGCTGTTTTTT

V gene: TRBV11-2
clone size: NA
D gene: NA
J gene: TRBJ1-2
CDR3 protein: CASSLDGGTGYTF
CDR3 DNA: TGTGCCAGCAGCTTAGATGGAGGGACTGGCTACACCTTC

V gene: TRBV20-1
clone size: NA
D gene: NA
J gene: TRBJ2-7
CDR3 protein: CSASDSEQYF
CDR3 DNA: TGCAGTGCTTCGGACAGCGAGCAGTACTTC

V gene: TRBV3-1/TRBV3-2
clone size: NA
D gene: NA
J gene: TRBJ2-1
CDR3 protein: CASSQSPGNEQFF
CDR3 DNA: TGTGCCAGCAGCCAAAGCCCGGGAAATGAGCAGTTCTTC

V gene: TRBV6-2/TRBV6-3
clone size: NA
D gene: TRBD2
J gene: TRBJ2-3
CDR3 protein: CASSYSAGGTDTQYF
CDR3 DNA: TGTGCCAGCAGTTACTCCGCGGGGGGCACGGATACGCAGTATTTT

V gene: TRBV27
clone size: once
D gene: TRBD2
J gene: TRBJ2-1
CDR3 protein: CASSPWGLAGVGNEQFF
CDR3 DNA: TGTGCCAGCAGTCCCTGGGGACTAGCGGGAGTGGGTAATGAGCAGTTCTTC

V gene: TRBV6-5
clone size: NA
D gene: NA
J gene: TRBJ2-1
CDR3 protein: CASGHNEQFF
CDR3 DNA: TGTGCCAGCGGGCACAATGAGCAGTTCTTC

V gene: TRBV6-1
clone size: NA
D gene: NA
J gene: TRBJ2-7
CDR3 protein: CASSDLGSAYEQYF
CDR3 DNA: TGTGCCAGCAGTGATTTGGGCTCAGCCTACGAGCAGTACTTC

V gene: TRBV7-3
clone size: NA
D gene: NA
J gene: TRBJ2-6
CDR3 protein: CASSLTGSSGANVLTF
CDR3 DNA: TGTGCCAGCAGCTTAACAGGGAGCTCTGGGGCCAACGTCCTGACTTTC

V gene: TRBV5-1
clone size: NA
D gene: NA
J gene: TRBJ1-5
CDR3 protein: CASSWGGGDQPQHF
CDR3 DNA: TGCGCCAGCAGCTGGGGAGGAGGGGATCAGCCCCAGCATTTT

V gene: TRBV3-1/TRBV3-2
clone size: once
D gene: NA
J gene: TRBJ1-2
CDR3 protein: CASSQGGPWTF
CDR3 DNA: TGTGCCAGCAGCCAAGGGGGCCCCTGGACCTTC

V gene: TRBV30
clone size: once
D gene: TRBD1
J gene: TRBJ2-7
CDR3 protein: CAWSAAQGAPYEQYF
CDR3 DNA: TGTGCCTGGAGTGCCGCACAGGGGGCTCCCTACGAGCAGTACTTC

V gene: TRBV19
clone size: once
D gene: TRBD1
J gene: TRBJ1-5
CDR3 protein: CASRQGAGINQPQHF
CDR3 DNA: TGTGCCAGCCGACAGGGGGCCGGTATCAATCAGCCCCAGCATTTT

V gene: TRBV7-9
clone size: NA
D gene: NA
J gene: TRBJ2-2
CDR3 protein: CASSLSSSSMNTGELFF
CDR3 DNA: TGTGCCAGCAGCTTATCCTCTAGCTCAATGAACACCGGGGAGCTGTTTTTT

V gene: TRBV6-5
clone size: NA
D gene: TRBD2
J gene: TRBJ2-3
CDR3 protein: CASSYSVGRNTDTQYF
CDR3 DNA: TGTGCCAGCAGTTACTCTGTCGGGAGGAACACAGATACGCAGTATTTT

V gene: TRBV24-1
clone size: NA
D gene: NA
J gene: TRBJ2-1
CDR3 protein: CATSDPTSSNEQFF
CDR3 DNA: TGTGCCACCAGTGATCCTACTAGCAGCAATGAGCAGTTCTTC

V gene: TRBV19
clone size: NA
D gene: NA
J gene: TRBJ2-7
CDR3 protein: CASRGGEKAYEQYF
CDR3 DNA: TGTGCCAGTAGAGGCGGGGAAAAGGCTTACGAGCAGTACTTC

V gene: TRBV5-6
clone size: NA
D gene: TRBD1
J gene: TRBJ1-6
CDR3 protein: CASSPGQGGSPLHF
CDR3 DNA: TGTGCCAGCAGCCCCGGACAGGGAGGATCACCCCTCCACTTT

V gene: TRBV6-5
clone size: NA
D gene: NA
J gene: TRBJ2-5
CDR3 protein: CASGVQDNRKETQYF
CDR3 DNA: TGTGCCAGCGGGGTCCAGGACAACCGTAAAGAGACCCAGTACTTC

V gene: TRBV9
clone size: NA
D gene: NA
J gene: TRBJ1-2
CDR3 protein: CASTLGWANYGYTF
CDR3 DNA: TGTGCCAGCACCCTAGGATGGGCTAACTATGGCTACACCTTC

V gene: TRBV10-1
clone size: NA
D gene: NA
J gene: TRBJ2-5
CDR3 protein: CASSESGVETQYF
CDR3 DNA: TGCGCCAGCAGTGAGTCGGGCGTAGAGACCCAGTACTTC

V gene: TRBV27
clone size: NA
D gene: NA
J gene: TRBJ1-2
CDR3 protein: CASSLTGGHGYTF
CDR3 DNA: TGTGCCAGCAGTTTAACGGGGGGGCATGGCTACACCTTC

V gene: TRBV5-1
clone size: NA
D gene: TRBD2
J gene: TRBJ2-1
CDR3 protein: CASSLWRGTSGYNEQFF
CDR3 DNA: TGCGCCAGCAGCTTGTGGCGAGGGACTAGCGGATACAATGAGCAGTTCTTC

V gene: TRBV5-5
clone size: NA
D gene: NA
J gene: TRBJ1-4
CDR3 protein: CASRQGPRDEKLFF
CDR3 DNA: TGTGCCAGCAGACAGGGCCCGCGGGATGAAAAACTGTTTTTT

V gene: TRBV11-1
clone size: NA
D gene: NA
J gene: TRBJ2-1
CDR3 protein: CASSLITSWAYNEQFF
CDR3 DNA: TGTGCCAGCAGCTTAATCACTAGCTGGGCGTACAATGAGCAGTTCTTC

V gene: TRBV5-6
clone size: NA
D gene: NA
J gene: TRBJ1-2
CDR3 protein: CASSLGRFWEPYGYTF
CDR3 DNA: TGTGCCAGCAGCCTGGGGAGGTTCTGGGAGCCCTATGGCTACACCTTC

V gene: TRBV3-1/TRBV3-2
clone size: NA
D gene: NA
J gene: TRBJ1-4
CDR3 protein: CASSHDSNEKLFF
CDR3 DNA: TGTGCCAGCAGTCACGACAGTAATGAAAAACTGTTTTTT

V gene: TRBV11-3
clone size: NA
D gene: TRBD2
J gene: TRBJ2-1
CDR3 protein: CASSLDTLAGIYYNEQFF
CDR3 DNA: TGTGCCAGCAGCTTAGATACCCTAGCGGGAATTTACTACAATGAGCAGTTCTTC

V gene: TRBV5-1
clone size: NA
D gene: NA
J gene: TRBJ2-7
CDR3 protein: CASSLDSGAPYEQYF
CDR3 DNA: TGCGCCAGCAGCTTGGATTCAGGGGCCCCCTACGAGCAGTACTTC

V gene: TRBV6-2/TRBV6-3
clone size: NA
D gene: NA
J gene: TRBJ2-5
CDR3 protein: CASSYPKNQGWETQYF
CDR3 DNA: TGTGCCAGCAGTTATCCGAAAAACCAGGGGTGGGAGACCCAGTACTTC

V gene: TRBV2
clone size: NA
D gene: NA
J gene: TRBJ2-1
CDR3 protein: CASSYAGVDPNEQFF
CDR3 DNA: TGTGCCAGCAGTTACGCAGGGGTAGACCCCAATGAGCAGTTCTTC

V gene: TRBV19
clone size: NA
D gene: TRBD2
J gene: TRBJ2-3
CDR3 protein: CASSKLAGDTDTQYF
CDR3 DNA: TGTGCCAGTAGTAAACTAGCGGGAGATACAGATACGCAGTATTTT

V gene: TRBV5-1
clone size: large
D gene: NA
J gene: TRBJ2-2
CDR3 protein: CASSLAAGYNTGELFF
CDR3 DNA: TGCGCCAGCAGCTTGGCCGCGGGTTACAACACCGGGGAGCTGTTTTTT

V gene: TRBV5-1
clone size: NA
D gene: NA
J gene: TRBJ2-7
CDR3 protein: CASSQTTVSYEQYF
CDR3 DNA: TGCGCCAGCAGCCAGACGACAGTCTCCTACGAGCAGTACTTC

V gene: TRBV20-1
clone size: once
D gene: NA
J gene: TRBJ1-5
CDR3 protein: CSAPRETPQHF
CDR3 DNA: TGCAGTGCTCCCAGGGAAACGCCCCAGCATTTT

V gene: TRBV6-1
clone size: NA
D gene: NA
J gene: TRBJ2-7
CDR3 protein: CASSDSAEYEQYF
CDR3 DNA: TGTGCCAGCAGTGACAGTGCGGAATACGAGCAGTACTTC

V gene: TRBV7-9
clone size: NA
D gene: NA
J gene: TRBJ2-5
CDR3 protein: CASSLVEGETQYF
CDR3 DNA: TGTGCCAGCAGCTTAGTGGAGGGGGAGACCCAGTACTTC

V gene: TRBV29-1
clone size: NA
D gene: NA
J gene: TRBJ2-7
CDR3 protein: CSVGGSYEQYF
CDR3 DNA: TGCAGCGTAGGGGGAAGCTACGAGCAGTACTTC